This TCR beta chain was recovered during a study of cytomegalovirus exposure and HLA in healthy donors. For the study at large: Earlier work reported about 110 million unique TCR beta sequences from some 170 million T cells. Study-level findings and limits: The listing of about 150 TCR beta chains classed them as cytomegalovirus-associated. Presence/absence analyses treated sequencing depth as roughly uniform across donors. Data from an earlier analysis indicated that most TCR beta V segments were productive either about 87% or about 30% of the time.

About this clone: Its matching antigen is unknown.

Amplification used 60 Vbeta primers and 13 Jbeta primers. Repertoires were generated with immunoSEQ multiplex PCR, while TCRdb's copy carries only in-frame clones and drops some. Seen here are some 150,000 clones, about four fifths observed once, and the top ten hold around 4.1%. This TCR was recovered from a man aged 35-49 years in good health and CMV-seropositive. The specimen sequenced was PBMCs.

As DNA, the CDR3 is TGTGCCAGCAGTTTAACATCGGGAGTTTACGAGCAGTACTTC. Translating it yields CASSLTSGVYEQYF. The V gene is TRBV27, the J gene TRBJ2-7; a possible D gene is TRBD2 (6 bases). The V gene's germline CDR1 is MNHEY and CDR2 SMNVEV (reference sequence). CDR3 length: 14 amino acids. Between the trimmed V and J ends, which lost 2 bases and 4 bases, there was a span of 12 bases.